What follows are 10 T cell receptor beta chains derived from one specimen sequenced in a study of T cell responses to AZD1222 COVID-19 vaccine listed by TCRdb under 2021. The method behind the library was the immunoSEQ multiplex PCR assay. What TCRdb holds here is the immuneACCESS table cut down to in-frame rearrangements. Part of the clones is not present; checked against another copy, under half of the missing clones reflect an unresolved V gene, and the others are unexplained. The table for this sample lists about 140,000 clones; roughly 90% of them were counted only once. The ten largest account for 1.9% of the sample. This specimen's time point label, per the study, means: baseline before first vaccination. The source material was peripheral blood, sampled on day 0 of AZD1222 vaccination. These receptors were taken from an adult in good health.

V and J are TRBV29-1 and TRBJ2-3; D may be TRBD2 (6 bases). The V gene's germline CDR1 is SQVTM and CDR2 ANQGSEA. The CDR3 extends over 14 amino acids. Deletions cut 7 bases from V and 0 bases from J, with 14 bases between. CDR3 nucleotide sequence: TGCAGCGCCCTCGGGACTCCCAGCACAGATACGCAGTATTTT. It yields the protein CSALGTPSTDTQYF.

In this sample, this clone turned up many times. The V and J genes are TRBV15 and TRBJ1-4; 9 nucleotides match TRBD1. The CDR3 runs 16 residues. In germline, CDR1 is LNHNV, CDR2 YYDKDF (reference sequence). V was clipped by 4 bases and J by 8 bases; unmatched bases: 11. The DNA for the CDR3 is TGTGCCACCAGCACCGGCGGAGGGACAGGGAACGAAAAACTGTTTTTT. It codes for CATSTGGGTGNEKLFF.

The chain joins TRBV25-1 to TRBJ1-2; D remains unclear. CDR1 and CDR2 from the germline V gene are MGHDK and SYGVNS. The CDR3 is 12 amino acids. V lost 7 bases and J 2 bases, leaving 8 bases between the germline ends. CDR3 coding DNA: TGTGCCAGCACCGGCGGGAACTATGGCTACACCTTC. Translation: CASTGGNYGYTF.

The chain combines TRBV24-1 with TRBJ2-3, with TRBD2 identical over 10 bases. The CDR3 spans 13 residues. The germline CDR1 and CDR2 sequences are KGHDR and SFDVKD. Trimming cost V 9 bases and J 1 base; bases outside gene matches: 0. This chain's CDR3 is CATGTSGTDTQYF. The CDR3 nucleotides read TGTGCCACCGGGACTAGCGGCACAGATACGCAGTATTTT.

CDR3 DNA sequence: TGTGCCAGCAGCGCCGGACTAGCGGGAGGGACCGGGGAGCTGTTTTTT. Translation gives CASSAGLAGGTGELFF. The chain is built from TRBV5-4 and TRBJ2-2; 15 nucleotides match TRBD2. This CDR3 has 16 residues. The germline CDR1 and CDR2 sequences are SGHNT and YYREEE (reference sequence). V shed 4 bases and J 5 bases; nucleotides not matched to a gene: 3.

This sequence joins TRBV25-1 and TRBJ1-1; D unresolved. Germline loops: CDR1 MGHDK, CDR2 SYGVNS. The CDR3 has 13 amino acids. V was trimmed by 4 bases and J by 0 bases, leaving 6 bases between them. CDR3 region: CASSGSMNTEAFF. The CDR3 coding sequence is TGTGCCAGCAGTGGTAGTATGAACACTGAAGCTTTCTTT. The full variable domain, its missing parts supplied by reference TRBV25-1 and TRBJ1-1, is EADIYQTPRYLVIGTGKKITLECSQTMGHDKMYWYQQDPGMELHLIHYSYGVNSTEKGDLSSESTVSRIRTEHFPLTLESARPSHTSQYLCASSGSMNTEAFFGQGTRLTVV.

The V gene is TRBV6-1, the J gene TRBJ2-3; maybe TRBD1 (6 bases). The CDR3 has 15 residues. Germline CDR1 and CDR2: MNHNS and SASEGT. V lost 1 base and J 2 bases, leaving 10 bases between the germline ends. Written as DNA, the CDR3 is TGTGCCAGCAGTGAAGGCAGGGGCGACACAGATACGCAGTATTTT. It yields the protein CASSEGRGDTDTQYF.

The rearrangement joins TRBV19 to TRBJ1-1; possibly TRBD1 for D (5 bases). The V end lost 7 bases, the J end lost 4 bases, and 16 bases lay between the germline ends. Germline V lookup: CDR1 LNHDA, CDR2 SQIVND (reference sequence). The CDR3 is 14 amino acids. Written as DNA, the CDR3 is TGTGCCAGTATGGTCGGGGCGGATGGCACTGAAGCTTTCTTT. Its protein product is CASMVGADGTEAFF.

The chain couples TRBV15 to TRBJ2-3, with D possibly TRBD1 on 6 matching bases. In germline, CDR1 is LNHNV, CDR2 YYDKDF (reference sequence). The germline V and J ends were trimmed by 5 bases and 6 bases, with 9 bases remaining between them. This CDR3 comprises 12 residues. This chain's CDR3 is CATSQGIDTQYF. CDR3 DNA sequence: TGTGCCACCAGCCAGGGGATCGATACGCAGTATTTT.

V and J are TRBV7-9 and TRBJ1-1; D may be TRBD1 (6 bases). Trimming removed 5 bases at V and 0 bases at J, with 10 bases between. This CDR3 spans 14 amino acids. The germline V gene has CDR1 SEHNR and CDR2 FQNEAQ (reference sequence). CDR3 amino acids: CASSQGGVNTEAFF. The DNA of the CDR3 is TGTGCCAGCAGCCAAGGGGGGGTGAACACTGAAGCTTTCTTT.